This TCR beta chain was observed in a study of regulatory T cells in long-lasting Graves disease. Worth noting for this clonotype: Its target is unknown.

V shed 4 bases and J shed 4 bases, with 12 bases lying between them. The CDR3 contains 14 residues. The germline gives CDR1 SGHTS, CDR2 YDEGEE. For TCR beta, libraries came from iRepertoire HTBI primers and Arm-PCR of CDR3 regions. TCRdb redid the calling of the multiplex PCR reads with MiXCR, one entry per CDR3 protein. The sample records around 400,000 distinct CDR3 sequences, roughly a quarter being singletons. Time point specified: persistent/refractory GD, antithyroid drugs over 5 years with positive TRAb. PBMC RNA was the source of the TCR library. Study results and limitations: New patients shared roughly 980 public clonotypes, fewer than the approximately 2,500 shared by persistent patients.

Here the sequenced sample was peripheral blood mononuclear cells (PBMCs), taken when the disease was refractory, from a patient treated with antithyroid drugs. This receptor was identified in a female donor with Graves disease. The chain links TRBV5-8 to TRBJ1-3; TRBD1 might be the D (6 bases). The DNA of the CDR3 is TGTGCCAGCAGCACAGGGACGTTCGGAAACACCATATATTTT. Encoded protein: CASSTGTFGNTIYF.